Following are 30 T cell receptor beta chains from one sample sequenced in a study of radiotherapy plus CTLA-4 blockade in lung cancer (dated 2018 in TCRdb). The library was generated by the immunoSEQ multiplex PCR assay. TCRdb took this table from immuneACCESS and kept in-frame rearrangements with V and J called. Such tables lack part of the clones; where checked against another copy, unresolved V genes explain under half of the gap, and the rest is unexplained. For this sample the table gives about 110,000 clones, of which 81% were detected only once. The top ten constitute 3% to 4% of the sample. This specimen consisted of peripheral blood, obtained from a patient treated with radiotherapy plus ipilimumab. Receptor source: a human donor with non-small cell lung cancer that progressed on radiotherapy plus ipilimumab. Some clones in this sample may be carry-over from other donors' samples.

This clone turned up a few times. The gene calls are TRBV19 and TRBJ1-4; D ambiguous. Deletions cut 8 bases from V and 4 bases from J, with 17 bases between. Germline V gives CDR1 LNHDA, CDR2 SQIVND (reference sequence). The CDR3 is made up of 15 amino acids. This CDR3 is CASRQTRLVNEKLFF. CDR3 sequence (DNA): TGTGCCAGTCGTCAAACCCGGTTAGTTAATGAAAAACTGTTTTTT.

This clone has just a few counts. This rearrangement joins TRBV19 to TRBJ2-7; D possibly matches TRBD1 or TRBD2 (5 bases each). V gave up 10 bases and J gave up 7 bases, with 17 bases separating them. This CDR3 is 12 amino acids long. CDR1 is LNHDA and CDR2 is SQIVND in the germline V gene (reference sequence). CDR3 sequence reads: CATAGAGWEQYF. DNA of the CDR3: TGTGCCACCGCCGGGGCGGGCTGGGAGCAGTACTTC.

The CDR3 sequence: CASSLTNSYGYTF. Written as DNA, the CDR3 is TGTGCCAGCAGCTTAACCAATTCCTATGGCTACACCTTC. V is TRBV11-2 and J is TRBJ1-2; D not certain. The germline V and J ends were trimmed by 2 bases and 4 bases, with 8 bases remaining between them. The CDR3 contains 13 residues. Germline V lookup: CDR1 SGHAT, CDR2 FQNNGV.

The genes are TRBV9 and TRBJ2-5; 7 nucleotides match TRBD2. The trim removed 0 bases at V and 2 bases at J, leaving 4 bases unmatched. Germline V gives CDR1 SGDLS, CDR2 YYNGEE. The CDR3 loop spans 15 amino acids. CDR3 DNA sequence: TGTGCCAGCAGCGTAGTTATCGGGGGGCAAGAGACCCAGTACTTC. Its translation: CASSVVIGGQETQYF.

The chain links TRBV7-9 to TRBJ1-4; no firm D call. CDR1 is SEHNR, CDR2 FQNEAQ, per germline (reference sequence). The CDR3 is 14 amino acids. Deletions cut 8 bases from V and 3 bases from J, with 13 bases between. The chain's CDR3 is CASFSDTSNEKLFF. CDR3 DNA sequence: TGTGCCAGCTTCTCAGACACGTCTAATGAAAAACTGTTTTTT.

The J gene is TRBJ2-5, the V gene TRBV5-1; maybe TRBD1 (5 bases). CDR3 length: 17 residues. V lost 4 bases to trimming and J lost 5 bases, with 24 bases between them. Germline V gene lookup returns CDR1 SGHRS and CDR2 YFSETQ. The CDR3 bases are TGCGCCAGCAGCGCCCTTCTGCTCCGGCCACCAGGGGAGACCCAGTACTTC. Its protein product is CASSALLLRPPGETQYF. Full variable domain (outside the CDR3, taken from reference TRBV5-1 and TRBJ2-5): KAGVTQTPRYLIKTRGQQVTLSCSPISGHRSVSWYQQTPGQGLQFLFEYFSETQRNKGNFPGRFSGRQFSNSRSEMNVSTLELGDSALYLCASSALLLRPPGETQYFGPGTRLLVL.

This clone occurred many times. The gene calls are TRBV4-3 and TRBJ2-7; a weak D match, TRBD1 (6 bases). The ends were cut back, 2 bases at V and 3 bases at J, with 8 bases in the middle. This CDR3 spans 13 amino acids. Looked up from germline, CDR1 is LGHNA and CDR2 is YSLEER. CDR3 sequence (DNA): TGCGCCAGCAGCCAACAGACAGGCTACGAGCAGTACTTC. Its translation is CASSQQTGYEQYF.

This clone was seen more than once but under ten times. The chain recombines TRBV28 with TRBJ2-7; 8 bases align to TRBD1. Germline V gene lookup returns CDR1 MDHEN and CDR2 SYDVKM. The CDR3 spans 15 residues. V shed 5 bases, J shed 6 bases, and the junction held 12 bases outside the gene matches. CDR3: CASSLPGQAMGEQYF. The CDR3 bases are TGTGCCAGCAGTCTCCCGGGACAGGCCATGGGCGAGCAGTACTTC.

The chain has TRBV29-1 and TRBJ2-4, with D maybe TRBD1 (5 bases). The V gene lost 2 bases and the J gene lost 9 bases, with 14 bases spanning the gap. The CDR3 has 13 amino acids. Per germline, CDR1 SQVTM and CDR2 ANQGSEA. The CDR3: CSVETGSISIQYF. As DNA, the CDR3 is TGCAGCGTTGAAACAGGTTCGATCTCCATTCAGTACTTC.

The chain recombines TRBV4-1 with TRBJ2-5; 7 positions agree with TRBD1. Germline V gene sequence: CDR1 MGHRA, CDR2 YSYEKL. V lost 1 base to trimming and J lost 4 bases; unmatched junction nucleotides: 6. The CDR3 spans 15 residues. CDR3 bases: TGCGCCAGCAGCCAAGCGGGGAGACAGGGAGAGACCCAGTACTTC. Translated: CASSQAGRQGETQYF.

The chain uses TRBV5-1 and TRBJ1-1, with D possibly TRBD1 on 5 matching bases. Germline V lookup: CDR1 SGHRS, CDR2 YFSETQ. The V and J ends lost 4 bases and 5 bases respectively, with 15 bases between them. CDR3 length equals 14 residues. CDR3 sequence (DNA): TGCGCCAGCAGCCCCGGGACCCCAGGGACTGAAGCTTTCTTT. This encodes CASSPGTPGTEAFF.

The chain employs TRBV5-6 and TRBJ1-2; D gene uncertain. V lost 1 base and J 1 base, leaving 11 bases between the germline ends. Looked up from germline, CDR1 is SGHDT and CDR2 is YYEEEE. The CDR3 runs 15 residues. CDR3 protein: CASSLPSRDNYGYTF. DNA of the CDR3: TGTGCCAGCAGCTTGCCGTCGAGGGATAACTATGGCTACACCTTC.

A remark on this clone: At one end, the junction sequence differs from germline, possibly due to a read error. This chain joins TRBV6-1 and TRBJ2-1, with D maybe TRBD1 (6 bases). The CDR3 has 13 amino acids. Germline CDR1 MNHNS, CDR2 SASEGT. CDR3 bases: TGTGCCAGCGGTGACAGGTCCTACAATGAGCAGTTCTTC. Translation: CASGDRSYNEQFF.

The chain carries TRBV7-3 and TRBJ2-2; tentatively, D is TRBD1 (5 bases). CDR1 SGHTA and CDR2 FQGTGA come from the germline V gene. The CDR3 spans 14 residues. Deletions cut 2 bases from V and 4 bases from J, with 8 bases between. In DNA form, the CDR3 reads TGTGCCAGCAGCTTAGGTGGGGCCACCGGGGAGCTGTTTTTT. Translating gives CASSLGGATGELFF.

The CDR3 sequence is CASSEALGTEAFF. The CDR3 nucleotides are TGTGCCAGCAGTGAAGCTCTTGGCACTGAAGCTTTCTTT. The V gene is TRBV6-5, the J gene TRBJ1-1; D is uncertain. Germline values: CDR1 MNHEY, CDR2 SVGAGI. This CDR3 spans 13 amino acids. The V end lost 5 bases, the J end lost 4 bases, and 11 bases lay between the germline ends.

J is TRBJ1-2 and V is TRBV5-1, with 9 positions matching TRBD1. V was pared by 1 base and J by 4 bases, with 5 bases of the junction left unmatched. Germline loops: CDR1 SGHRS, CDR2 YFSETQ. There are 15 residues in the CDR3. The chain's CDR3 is CASSLTGGEVYGYTF. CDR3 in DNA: TGCGCCAGCAGCTTGACAGGGGGCGAGGTCTATGGCTACACCTTC.

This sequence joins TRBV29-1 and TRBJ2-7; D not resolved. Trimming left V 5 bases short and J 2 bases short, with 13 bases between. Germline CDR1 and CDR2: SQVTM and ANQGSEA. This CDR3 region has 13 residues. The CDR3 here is CSVLKGIAYEQYF. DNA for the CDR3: TGCAGCGTTCTAAAAGGAATCGCCTACGAGCAGTACTTC.

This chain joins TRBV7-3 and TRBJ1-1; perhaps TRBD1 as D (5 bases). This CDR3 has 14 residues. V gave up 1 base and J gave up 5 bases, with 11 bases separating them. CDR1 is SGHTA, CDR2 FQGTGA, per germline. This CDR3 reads CASSLNSGGTEAFF. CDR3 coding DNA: TGTGCCAGCAGCTTAAACTCCGGGGGAACTGAAGCTTTCTTT.

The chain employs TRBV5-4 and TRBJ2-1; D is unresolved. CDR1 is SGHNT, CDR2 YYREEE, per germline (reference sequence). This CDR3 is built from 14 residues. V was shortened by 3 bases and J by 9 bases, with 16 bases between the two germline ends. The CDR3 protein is CASSSGLRTSEQFF. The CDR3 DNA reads TGTGCCAGCAGCTCCGGATTGCGGACCAGTGAGCAGTTCTTC. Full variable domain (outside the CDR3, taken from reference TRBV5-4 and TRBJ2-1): ETGVTQSPTHLIKTRGQQVTLRCSSQSGHNTVSWYQQALGQGPQFIFQYYREEENGRGNFPPRFSGLQFPNYSSELNVNALELDDSALYLCASSSGLRTSEQFFGPGTRLTVL.

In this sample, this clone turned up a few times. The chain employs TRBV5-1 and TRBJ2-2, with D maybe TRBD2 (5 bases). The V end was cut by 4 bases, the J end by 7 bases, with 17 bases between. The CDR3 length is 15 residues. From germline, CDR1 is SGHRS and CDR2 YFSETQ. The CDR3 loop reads CASSTPAGLGGELFF. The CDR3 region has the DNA TGCGCCAGCAGCACGCCCGCGGGTCTTGGCGGGGAGCTGTTTTTT.

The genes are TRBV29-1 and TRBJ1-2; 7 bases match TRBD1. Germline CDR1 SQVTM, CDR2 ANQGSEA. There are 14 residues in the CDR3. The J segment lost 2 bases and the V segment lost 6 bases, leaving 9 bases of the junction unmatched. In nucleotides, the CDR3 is TGCAGCGTCGTTGGACAGGCTTTAAACTATGGCTACACCTTC. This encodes CSVVGQALNYGYTF.

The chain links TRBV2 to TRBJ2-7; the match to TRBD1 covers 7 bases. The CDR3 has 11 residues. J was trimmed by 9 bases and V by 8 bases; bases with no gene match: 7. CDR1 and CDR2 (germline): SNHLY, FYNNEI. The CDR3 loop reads CASRRQGRQYF. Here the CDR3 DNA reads TGTGCCAGCCGTCGACAGGGACGGCAGTACTTC.

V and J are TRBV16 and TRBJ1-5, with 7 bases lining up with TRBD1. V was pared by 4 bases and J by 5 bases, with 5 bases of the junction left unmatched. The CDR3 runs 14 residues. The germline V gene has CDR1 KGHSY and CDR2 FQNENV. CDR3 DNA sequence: TGTGCCAGCAGCCCGACAGGGTTAGATCAGCCCCAGCATTTT. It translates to CASSPTGLDQPQHF. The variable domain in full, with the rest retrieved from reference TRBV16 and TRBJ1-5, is GEEVAQTPKHLVRGEGQKAKLYCAPIKGHSYVFWYQQVLKNEFKFLISFQNENVFDETGMPKERFSAKCLPNSPCSLEIQATKLEDSAVYFCASSPTGLDQPQHFGDGTRLSIL.

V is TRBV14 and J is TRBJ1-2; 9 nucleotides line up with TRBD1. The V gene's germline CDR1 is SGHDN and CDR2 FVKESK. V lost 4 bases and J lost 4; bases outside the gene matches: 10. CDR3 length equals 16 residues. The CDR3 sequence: CASSPIPGQGPYGYTF. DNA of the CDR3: TGTGCCAGCAGCCCCATTCCGGGACAGGGCCCCTATGGCTACACCTTC.

CDR3 amino acids: CASSLKVLSSYEQYF. The DNA of the CDR3 is TGTGCCAGCAGCCTCAAGGTCCTCAGCTCCTACGAGCAGTACTTC. V and J are TRBV7-2 and TRBJ2-5; unclear D gene. Judging by the DNA end, TRBJ2-7 fits better; the J call may be wrong. This CDR3 is 15 amino acids long. Germline assignment: CDR1 SGHTA and CDR2 FQGNSA.

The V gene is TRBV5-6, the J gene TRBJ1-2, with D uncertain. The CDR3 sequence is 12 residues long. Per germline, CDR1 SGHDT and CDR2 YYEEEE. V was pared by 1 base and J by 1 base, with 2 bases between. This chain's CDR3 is CASSLNNYGYTF. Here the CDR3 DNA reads TGTGCCAGCAGCTTGAATAACTATGGCTACACCTTC.

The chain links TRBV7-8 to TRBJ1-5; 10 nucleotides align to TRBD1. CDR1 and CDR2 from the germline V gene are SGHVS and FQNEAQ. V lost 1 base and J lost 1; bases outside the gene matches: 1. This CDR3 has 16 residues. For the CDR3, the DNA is TGTGCCAGCAGCTTAGGGACAGGGGGGAGCAATCAGCCCCAGCATTTT. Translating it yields CASSLGTGGSNQPQHF.

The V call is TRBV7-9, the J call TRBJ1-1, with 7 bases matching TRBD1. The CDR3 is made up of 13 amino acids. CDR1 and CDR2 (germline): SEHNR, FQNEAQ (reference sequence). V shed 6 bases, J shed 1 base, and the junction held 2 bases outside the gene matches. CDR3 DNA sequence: TGTGCCAGCAGGGGACAGCCGAACACTGAAGCTTTCTTT. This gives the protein CASRGQPNTEAFF.

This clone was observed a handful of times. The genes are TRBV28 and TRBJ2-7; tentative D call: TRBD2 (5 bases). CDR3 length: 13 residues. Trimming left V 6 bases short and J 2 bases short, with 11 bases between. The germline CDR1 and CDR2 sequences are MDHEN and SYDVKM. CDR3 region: CASRRAGTYEQYF. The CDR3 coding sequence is TGTGCCAGCAGGCGGGCGGGCACCTACGAGCAGTACTTC.

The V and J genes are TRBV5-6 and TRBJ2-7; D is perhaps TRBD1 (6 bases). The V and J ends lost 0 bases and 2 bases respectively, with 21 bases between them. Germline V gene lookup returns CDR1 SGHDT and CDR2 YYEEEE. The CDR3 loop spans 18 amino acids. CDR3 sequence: CASSLGTDYTYGAYEQYF. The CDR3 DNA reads TGTGCCAGCAGCTTGGGGACAGACTACACGTATGGCGCCTACGAGCAGTACTTC.